This T cell receptor (beta chain) is drawn from a study of T cells in Graves' hyperthyroidism and ophthalmopathy. Overall study findings and caveats: Also found in blood were most expanded thyroid clonotypes above 0.001. Researchers report that a 13 V-J model separated ophthalmopathy from stable hyperthyroidism. In validation, the model predicted ophthalmopathy. These predictions came a median about 6 months before onset.

Concerning this clonotype itself: Its antigen is currently unknown.

Amplification yielded TCR beta CDR3 regions, with RNA transcripts as the source. Initially, a first-round RT-PCR of the TCR CDR3 employed the HTBI primer set. TCRdb ran MiXCR on the multiplex PCR reads and lists one entry per CDR3 protein. The table records more than 40,000 distinct CDR3 sequences, about half of them present only once. This CDR3 has 14 residues. V gave up 0 bases and J gave up 4 bases; unmatched junction bases: 6. The germline V gene has CDR1 DFQATT and CDR2 SNEGSKA (reference sequence). This chain joins TRBV20-1 and TRBJ2-7; 7 nucleotides align to TRBD2. Input material: peripheral blood or thyroid tissue (not recorded which). This receptor was taken from a woman in her 50s with Graves' hyperthyroidism. CDR3 protein: CSARDRGSAYEQYF. CDR3 in DNA: TGCAGTGCTAGAGATCGCGGGAGCGCATACGAGCAGTACTTC.